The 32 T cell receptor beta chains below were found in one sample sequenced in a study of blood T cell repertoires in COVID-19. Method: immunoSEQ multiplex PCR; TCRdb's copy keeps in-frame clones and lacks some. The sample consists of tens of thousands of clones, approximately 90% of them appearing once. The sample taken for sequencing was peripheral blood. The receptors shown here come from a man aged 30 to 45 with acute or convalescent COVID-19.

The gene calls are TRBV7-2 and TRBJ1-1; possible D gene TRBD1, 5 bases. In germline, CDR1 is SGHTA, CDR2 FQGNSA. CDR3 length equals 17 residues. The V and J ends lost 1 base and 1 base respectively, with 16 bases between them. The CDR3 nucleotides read TGTGCCAGCAGCTTAGGGCGGGACCGTGGCAAGAACACTGAAGCTTTCTTT. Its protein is CASSLGRDRGKNTEAFF.

The CDR3 sequence is CASSSGVGAYEQYF. CDR3 in DNA: TGTGCCAGCAGTTCAGGGGTGGGAGCCTACGAGCAGTACTTC. The chain combines TRBV28 with TRBJ2-7; D may be TRBD1 (6 bases). The V gene lost 4 bases and the J gene lost 2 bases, with 12 bases spanning the gap. The CDR3 sequence is 14 residues long. Germline CDR1 is MDHEN and CDR2 is SYDVKM.

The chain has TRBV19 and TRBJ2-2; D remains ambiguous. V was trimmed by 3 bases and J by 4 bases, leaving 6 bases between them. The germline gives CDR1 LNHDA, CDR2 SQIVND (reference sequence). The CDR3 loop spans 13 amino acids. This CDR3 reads CASSIGVTGELFF. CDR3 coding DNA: TGTGCCAGTAGTATCGGAGTCACCGGGGAGCTGTTTTTT. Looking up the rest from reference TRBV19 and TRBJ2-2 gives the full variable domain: DGGITQSPKYLFRKEGQNVTLSCEQNLNHDAMYWYRQDPGQGLRLIYYSQIVNDFQKGDIAEGYSVSREKKESFPLTVTSAQKNPTAFYLCASSIGVTGELFFGEGSRLTVL.

CDR3 amino acids: CASSAGWGGELFF. In DNA, the CDR3 is TGTGCCAGCAGCGCAGGGTGGGGCGGGGAGCTGTTTTTT. The rearrangement joins TRBV9 to TRBJ2-2; a possible D gene is TRBD1 (5 bases). This CDR3 has 13 residues. In germline, CDR1 is SGDLS, CDR2 YYNGEE. V was cut by 3 bases and J by 7 bases, with 10 bases left in between. The whole variable domain, remainder taken from reference TRBV9 and TRBJ2-2, is DSGVTQTPKHLITATGQRVTLRCSPRSGDLSVYWYQQSLDQGLQFLIQYYNGEERAKGNILERFSAQQFPDLHSELNLSSLELGDSALYFCASSAGWGGELFFGEGSRLTVL.

The CDR3 bases are TGTGCCAGCAGTTACTTGGGACAGGGATCCGGAAACACCATATATTTT. It encodes CASSYLGQGSGNTIYF. The gene calls are TRBV6-6 and TRBJ1-3, with 9 bases matching TRBD1. Unmatched junction bases numbered 5, after V lost 1 base and J lost 4 bases. Germline V CDR1 and CDR2: MNHNY, SVGAGI (reference sequence). The CDR3 totals 16 residues.

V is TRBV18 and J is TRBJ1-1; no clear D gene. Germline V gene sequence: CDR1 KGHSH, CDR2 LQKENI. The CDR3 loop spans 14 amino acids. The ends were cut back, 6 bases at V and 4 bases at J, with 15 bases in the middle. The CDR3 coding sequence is TGTGCCAGCTCCCCTTTAGAGGGAGGCACTGAAGCTTTCTTT. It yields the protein CASSPLEGGTEAFF.

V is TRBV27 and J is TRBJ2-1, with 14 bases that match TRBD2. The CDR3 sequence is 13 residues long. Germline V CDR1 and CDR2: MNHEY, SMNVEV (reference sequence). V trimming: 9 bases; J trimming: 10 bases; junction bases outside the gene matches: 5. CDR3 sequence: CASGLAGGGEQFF. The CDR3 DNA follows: TGTGCCAGTGGACTAGCGGGAGGTGGAGAGCAGTTCTTC.

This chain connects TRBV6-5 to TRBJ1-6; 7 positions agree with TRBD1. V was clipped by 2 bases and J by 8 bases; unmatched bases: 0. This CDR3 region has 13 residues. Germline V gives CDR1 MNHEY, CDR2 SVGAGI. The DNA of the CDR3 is TGTGCCAGCAGTTACACAGGGGATTCACCCCTCCACTTT. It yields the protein CASSYTGDSPLHF.

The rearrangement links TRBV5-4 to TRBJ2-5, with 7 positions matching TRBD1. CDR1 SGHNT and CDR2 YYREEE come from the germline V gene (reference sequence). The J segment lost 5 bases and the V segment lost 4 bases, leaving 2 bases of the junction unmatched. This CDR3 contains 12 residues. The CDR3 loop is CASSLDRETQYF. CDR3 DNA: TGTGCCAGCAGCCTGGACAGGGAGACCCAGTACTTC.

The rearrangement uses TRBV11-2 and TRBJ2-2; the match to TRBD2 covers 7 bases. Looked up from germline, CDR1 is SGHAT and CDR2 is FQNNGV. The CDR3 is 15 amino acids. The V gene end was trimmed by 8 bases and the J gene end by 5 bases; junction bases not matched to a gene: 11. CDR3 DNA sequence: TGTGCCAGCTCGCAGGCGGGAGTGGGTACCGGGGAGCTGTTTTTT. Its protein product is CASSQAGVGTGELFF.

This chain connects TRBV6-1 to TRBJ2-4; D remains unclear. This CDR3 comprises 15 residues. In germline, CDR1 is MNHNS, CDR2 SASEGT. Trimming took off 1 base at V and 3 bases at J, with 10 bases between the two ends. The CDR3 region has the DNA TGTGCCAGCAGTGAAGTTGAACAGATCAAAAACATTCAGTACTTC. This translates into CASSEVEQIKNIQYF.

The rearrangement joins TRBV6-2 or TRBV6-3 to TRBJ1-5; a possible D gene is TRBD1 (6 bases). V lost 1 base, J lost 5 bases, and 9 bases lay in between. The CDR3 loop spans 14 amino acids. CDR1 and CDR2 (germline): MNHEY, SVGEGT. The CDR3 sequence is CASSYLDRDQPQHF. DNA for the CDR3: TGTGCCAGCAGTTACTTGGACAGAGATCAGCCCCAGCATTTT.

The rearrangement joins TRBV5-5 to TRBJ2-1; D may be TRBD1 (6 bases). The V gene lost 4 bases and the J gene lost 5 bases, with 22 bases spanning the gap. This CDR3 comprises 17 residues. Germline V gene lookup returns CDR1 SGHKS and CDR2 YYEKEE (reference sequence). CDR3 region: CASSPRVTGEGNNEQFF. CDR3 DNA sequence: TGTGCCAGCAGCCCGCGCGTGACAGGAGAGGGTAACAATGAGCAGTTCTTC.

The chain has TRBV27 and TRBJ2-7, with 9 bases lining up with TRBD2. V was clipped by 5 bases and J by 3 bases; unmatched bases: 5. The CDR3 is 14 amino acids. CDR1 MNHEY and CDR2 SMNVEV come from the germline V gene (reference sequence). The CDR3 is CASSVSGGNYEQYF. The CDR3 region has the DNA TGTGCCAGCAGTGTTAGCGGGGGAAACTACGAGCAGTACTTC.

CDR3 sequence: CASSRSGTGGHEQYF. Here the CDR3 DNA reads TGCGCCAGCAGCCGATCAGGGACAGGGGGCCACGAGCAGTACTTC. The chain uses TRBV4-3 and TRBJ2-7; 12 bases agree with TRBD1. The V and J ends lost 4 bases and 5 bases, in that order; junction bases with no gene match: 6. CDR1 is LGHNA, CDR2 YSLEER, per germline. CDR3 size: 15 residues.

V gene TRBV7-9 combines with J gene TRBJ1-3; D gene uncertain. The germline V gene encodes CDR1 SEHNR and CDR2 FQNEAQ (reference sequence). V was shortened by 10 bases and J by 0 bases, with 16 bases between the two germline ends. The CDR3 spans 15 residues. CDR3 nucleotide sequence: TGTGCCACCCCCGAGCGGGCGACCTCTGGAAACACCATATATTTT. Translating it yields CATPERATSGNTIYF.

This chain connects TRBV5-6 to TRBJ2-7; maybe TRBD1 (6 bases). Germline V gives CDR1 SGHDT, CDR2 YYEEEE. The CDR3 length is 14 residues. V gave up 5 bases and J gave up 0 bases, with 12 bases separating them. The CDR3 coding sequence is TGTGCCAGCAGTTCTACAGGGAGCTCCTACGAGCAGTACTTC. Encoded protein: CASSSTGSSYEQYF.

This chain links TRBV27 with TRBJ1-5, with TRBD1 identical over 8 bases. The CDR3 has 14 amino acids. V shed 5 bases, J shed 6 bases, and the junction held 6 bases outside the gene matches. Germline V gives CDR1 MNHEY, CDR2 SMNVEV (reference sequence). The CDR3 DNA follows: TGTGCCAGCAGTCTCCAGGGGGCCAGTCAGCCCCAGCATTTT. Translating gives CASSLQGASQPQHF.

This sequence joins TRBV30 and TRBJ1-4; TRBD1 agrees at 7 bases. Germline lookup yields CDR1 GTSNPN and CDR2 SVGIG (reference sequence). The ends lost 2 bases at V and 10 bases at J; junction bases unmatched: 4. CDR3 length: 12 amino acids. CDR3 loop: CAWSPRTGKLFF. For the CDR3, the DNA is TGTGCCTGGAGTCCCCGGACAGGAAAACTGTTTTTT. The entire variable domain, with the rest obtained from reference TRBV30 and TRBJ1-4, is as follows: SQTIHQWPATLVQPVGSPLSLECTVEGTSNPNLYWYRQAAGRGLQLLFYSVGIGQISSEVPQNLSASRPQDRQFILSSKKLLLSDSGFYLCAWSPRTGKLFFGSGTQLSVL.

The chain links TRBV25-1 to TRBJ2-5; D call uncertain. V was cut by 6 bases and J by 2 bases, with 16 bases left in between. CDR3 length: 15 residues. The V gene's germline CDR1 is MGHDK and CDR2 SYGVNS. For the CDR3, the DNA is TGTGCCAGCAGCCGAAGGAGCGTTACTCAAGAGACCCAGTACTTC. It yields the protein CASSRRSVTQETQYF.

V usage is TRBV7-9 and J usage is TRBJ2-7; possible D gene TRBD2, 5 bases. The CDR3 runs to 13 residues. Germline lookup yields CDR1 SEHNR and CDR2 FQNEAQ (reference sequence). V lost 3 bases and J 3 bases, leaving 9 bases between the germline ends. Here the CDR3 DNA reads TGTGCCAGCAGCTTTCGGGGTCGCTACGAGCAGTACTTC. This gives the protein CASSFRGRYEQYF.

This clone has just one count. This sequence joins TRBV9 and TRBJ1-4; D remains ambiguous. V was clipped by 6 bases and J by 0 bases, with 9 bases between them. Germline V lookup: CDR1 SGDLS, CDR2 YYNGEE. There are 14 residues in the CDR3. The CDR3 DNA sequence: TGTGCCAGCAACGAGGCTCCAACTAATGAAAAACTGTTTTTT. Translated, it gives CASNEAPTNEKLFF.

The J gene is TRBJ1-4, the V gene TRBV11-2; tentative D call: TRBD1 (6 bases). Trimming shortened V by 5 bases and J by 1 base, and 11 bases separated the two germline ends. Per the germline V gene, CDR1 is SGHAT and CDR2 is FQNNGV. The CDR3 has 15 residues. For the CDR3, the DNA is TGTGCCAGCAGCCCGAAGGGGGAAACTAATGAAAAACTGTTTTTT. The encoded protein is CASSPKGETNEKLFF. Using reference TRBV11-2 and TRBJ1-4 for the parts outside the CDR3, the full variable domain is EAGVAQSPRYKIIEKRQSVAFWCNPISGHATLYWYQQILGQGPKLLIQFQNNGVVDDSQLPKDRFSAERLKGVDSTLKIQPAKLEDSAVYLCASSPKGETNEKLFFGSGTQLSVL.

Here the CDR3 reads CASSLGAGTQYF. For the CDR3, the DNA is TGCGCCAGCAGCTTGGGAGCCGGGACCCAGTACTTC. The V and J genes are TRBV5-1 and TRBJ2-5; D not resolved. In germline, CDR1 is SGHRS, CDR2 YFSETQ. V lost 0 bases and J 7 bases, leaving 7 bases between the germline ends. The CDR3 sequence is 12 residues long.

The CDR3 sequence: CASSGDRARYNSPLHF. The CDR3 nucleotides are TGTGCCAGCAGCGGGGACAGGGCCCGTTATAATTCACCCCTCCACTTT. V is TRBV5-6 and J is TRBJ1-6; 9 nucleotides align to TRBD1. Germline CDR1 and CDR2: SGHDT and YYEEEE. The CDR3 spans 16 residues. V lost 4 bases to trimming and J lost 4 bases; unmatched junction nucleotides: 6. Drawing the rest from reference TRBV5-6 and TRBJ1-6, the complete variable domain is DAGVTQSPTHLIKTRGQQVTLRCSPKSGHDTVSWYQQALGQGPQFIFQYYEEEERQRGNFPDRFSGHQFPNYSSELNVNALLLGDSALYLCASSGDRARYNSPLHFGNGTRLTVT.

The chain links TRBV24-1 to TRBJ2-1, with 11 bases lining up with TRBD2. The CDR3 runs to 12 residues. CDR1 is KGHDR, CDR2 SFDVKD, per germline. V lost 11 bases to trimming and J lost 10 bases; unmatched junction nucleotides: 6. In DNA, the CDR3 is TGTGCCATCGACCTAGCGGGAGGCGAGCAGTTCTTC. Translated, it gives CAIDLAGGEQFF.

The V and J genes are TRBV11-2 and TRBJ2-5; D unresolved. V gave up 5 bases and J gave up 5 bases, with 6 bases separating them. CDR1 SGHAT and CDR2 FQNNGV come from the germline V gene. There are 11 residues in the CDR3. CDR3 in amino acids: CASSLQETQYF. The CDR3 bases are TGTGCCAGCAGCCTGCAGGAGACCCAGTACTTC. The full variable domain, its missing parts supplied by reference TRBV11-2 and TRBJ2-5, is EAGVAQSPRYKIIEKRQSVAFWCNPISGHATLYWYQQILGQGPKLLIQFQNNGVVDDSQLPKDRFSAERLKGVDSTLKIQPAKLEDSAVYLCASSLQETQYFGPGTRLLVL.

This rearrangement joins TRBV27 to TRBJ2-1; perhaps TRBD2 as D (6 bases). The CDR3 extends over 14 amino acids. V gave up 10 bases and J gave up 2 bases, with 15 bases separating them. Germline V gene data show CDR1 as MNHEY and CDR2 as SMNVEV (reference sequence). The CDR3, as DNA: TGTGCCACCCGGGTCGCGGGGCCCTACAATGAGCAGTTCTTC. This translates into CATRVAGPYNEQFF.

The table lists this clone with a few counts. The CDR3 loop reads CAWGRREKLFF. The CDR3 DNA follows: TGTGCCTGGGGACGGCGGGAAAAACTGTTTTTT. This rearrangement joins TRBV30 to TRBJ1-4; D remains ambiguous. V lost 5 bases, J lost 8 bases, and 9 bases lay in between. This CDR3 has 11 residues. In germline, CDR1 is GTSNPN, CDR2 SVGIG (reference sequence).

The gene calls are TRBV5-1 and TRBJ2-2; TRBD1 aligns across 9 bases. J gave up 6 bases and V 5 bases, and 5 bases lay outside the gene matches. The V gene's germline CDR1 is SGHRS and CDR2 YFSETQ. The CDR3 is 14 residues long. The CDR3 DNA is TGCGCCAGCAGATGGACAGGGGCCCCCGGGGAGCTGTTTTTT. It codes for CASRWTGAPGELFF.

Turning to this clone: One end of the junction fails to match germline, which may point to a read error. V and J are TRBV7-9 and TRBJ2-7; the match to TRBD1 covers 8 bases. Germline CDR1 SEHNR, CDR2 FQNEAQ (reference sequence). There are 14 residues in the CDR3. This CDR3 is CASSPDRASDEQYF. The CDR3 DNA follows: TGTGCCAGCAGCCCGGACAGGGCCTCCGACGAGCAGTACTTC.

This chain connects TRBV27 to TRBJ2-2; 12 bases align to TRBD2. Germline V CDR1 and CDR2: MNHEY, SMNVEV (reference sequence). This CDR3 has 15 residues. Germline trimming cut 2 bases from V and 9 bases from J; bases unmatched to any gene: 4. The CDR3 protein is CASSLRLAGARELFF. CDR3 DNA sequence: TGTGCCAGCAGTTTAAGACTAGCGGGAGCGCGGGAGCTGTTTTTT.